This record looks at one T cell receptor beta chain sequence and its context. The antigen is unknown. At a deep level, the assay was run. Data came from immunoSEQ multiplex PCR; TCRdb stores just in-frame clones and leaves some out. The table lists some 1.1 million clones, approximately 80% of them singletons. This record belongs to a study of shared clonotypes between healthy human individuals. The CDR3 consists of 15 residues. Germline V gene lookup returns CDR1 MDHEN and CDR2 SYDVKM. Trimming left V 6 bases short and J 4 bases short, with 18 bases between. General study findings and limits: Naive subsets tended to show greater estimated richness than memory subsets. Non-shared clonotypes had lower generation probabilities than those shared by all four donors.

This sequence originates from a man aged 18 to 29 in good health. Some clones in this sample may be carry-over from other donors' samples. This chain links TRBV28 with TRBJ1-2; D possibly corresponds to TRBD1 (6 bases). Sequenced: memory CD4+ T cells from PBMCs. Subset here: CD45RA-negative fraction. The CDR3 protein is CASRPDRSFPYGYTF. For the CDR3, the DNA is TGTGCCAGCAGGCCCGACAGGTCCTTCCCCTATGGCTACACCTTC.